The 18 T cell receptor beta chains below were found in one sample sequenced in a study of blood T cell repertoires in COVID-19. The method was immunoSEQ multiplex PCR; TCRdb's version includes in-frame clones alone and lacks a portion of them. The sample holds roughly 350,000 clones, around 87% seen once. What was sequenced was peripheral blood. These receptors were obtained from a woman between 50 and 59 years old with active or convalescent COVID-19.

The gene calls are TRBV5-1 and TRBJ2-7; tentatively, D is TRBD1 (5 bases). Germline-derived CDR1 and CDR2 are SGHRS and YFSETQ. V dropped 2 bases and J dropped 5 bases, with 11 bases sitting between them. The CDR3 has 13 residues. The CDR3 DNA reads TGCGCCAGCAGCTTTACAGGCAACAACGAGCAGTACTTC. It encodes CASSFTGNNEQYF.

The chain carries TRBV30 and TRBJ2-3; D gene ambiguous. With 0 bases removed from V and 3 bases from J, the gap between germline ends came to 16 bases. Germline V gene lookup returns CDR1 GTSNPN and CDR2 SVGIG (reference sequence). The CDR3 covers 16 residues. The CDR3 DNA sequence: TGTGCCTGGAGTGTCAAACTACCAACTGAGACAGATACGCAGTATTTT. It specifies CAWSVKLPTETDTQYF.

Here the CDR3 DNA reads TGTGCCAGCTCACCGAATGACAGAAGGAATGAAAAACTGTTTTTT. This encodes CASSPNDRRNEKLFF. This chain uses TRBV18 with TRBJ1-4, with D possibly TRBD1 on 5 matching bases. CDR3 length: 15 residues. In germline, CDR1 is KGHSH, CDR2 LQKENI. With 3 bases removed from V and 5 bases from J, the gap between germline ends came to 13 bases. Using reference TRBV18 and TRBJ1-4 for the parts outside the CDR3, the full variable domain is NAGVMQNPRHLVRRRGQEARLRCSPMKGHSHVYWYRQLPEEGLKFMVYLQKENIIDESGMPKERFSAEFPKEGPSILRIQQVVRGDSAAYFCASSPNDRRNEKLFFGSGTQLSVL.

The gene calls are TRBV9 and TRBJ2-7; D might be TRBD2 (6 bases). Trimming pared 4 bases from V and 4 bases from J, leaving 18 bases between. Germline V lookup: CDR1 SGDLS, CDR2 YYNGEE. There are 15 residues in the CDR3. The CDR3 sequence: CASSPRDVAVYEQYF. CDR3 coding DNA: TGTGCCAGCAGCCCCCGGGACGTAGCGGTATACGAGCAGTACTTC.

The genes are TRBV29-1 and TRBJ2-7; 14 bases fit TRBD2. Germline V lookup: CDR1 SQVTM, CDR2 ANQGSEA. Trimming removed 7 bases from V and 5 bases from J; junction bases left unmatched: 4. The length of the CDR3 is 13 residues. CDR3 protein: CSGTGLAGDEQYF. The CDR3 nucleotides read TGCAGCGGTACGGGACTAGCGGGAGACGAGCAGTACTTC.

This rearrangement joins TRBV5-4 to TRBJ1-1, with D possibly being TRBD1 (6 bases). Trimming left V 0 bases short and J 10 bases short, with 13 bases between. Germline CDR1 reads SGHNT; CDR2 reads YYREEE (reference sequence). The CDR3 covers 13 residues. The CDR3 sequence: CASSLETGRGAFF. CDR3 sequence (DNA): TGTGCCAGCAGCTTGGAGACAGGAAGAGGAGCTTTCTTT.

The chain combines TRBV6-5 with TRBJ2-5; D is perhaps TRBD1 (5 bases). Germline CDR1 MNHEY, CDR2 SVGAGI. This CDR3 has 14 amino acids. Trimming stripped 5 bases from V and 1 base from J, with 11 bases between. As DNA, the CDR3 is TGTGCCAGCAGTATTAGGGGCCCCCAAGAGACCCAGTACTTC. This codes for CASSIRGPQETQYF.

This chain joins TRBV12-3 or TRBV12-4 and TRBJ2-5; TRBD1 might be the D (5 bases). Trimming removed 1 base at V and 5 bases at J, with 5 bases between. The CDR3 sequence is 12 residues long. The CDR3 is CASSLEGETQYF. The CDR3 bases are TGTGCCAGCAGTTTAGAGGGGGAGACCCAGTACTTC.

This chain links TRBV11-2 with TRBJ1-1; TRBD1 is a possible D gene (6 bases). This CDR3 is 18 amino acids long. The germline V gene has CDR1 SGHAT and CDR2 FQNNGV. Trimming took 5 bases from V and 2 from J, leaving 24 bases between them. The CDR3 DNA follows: TGTGCCAGCAGCGCCTTTGACAGGTTGGCTCCCCGTAACACTGAAGCTTTCTTT. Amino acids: CASSAFDRLAPRNTEAFF.

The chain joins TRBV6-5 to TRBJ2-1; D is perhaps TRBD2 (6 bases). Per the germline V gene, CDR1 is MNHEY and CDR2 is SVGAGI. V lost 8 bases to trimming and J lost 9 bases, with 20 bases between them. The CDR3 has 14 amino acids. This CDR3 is CASSRAGPLSEQFF. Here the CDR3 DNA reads TGTGCCAGCTCCAGAGCGGGCCCCTTAAGTGAGCAGTTCTTC.

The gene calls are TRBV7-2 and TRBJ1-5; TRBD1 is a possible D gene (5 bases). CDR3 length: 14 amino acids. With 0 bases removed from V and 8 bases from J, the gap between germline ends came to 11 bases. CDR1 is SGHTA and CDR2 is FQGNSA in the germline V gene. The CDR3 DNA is TGTGCCAGCAGCTTAGCCGGGGGATTGGAGCCCCAGCATTTT. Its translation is CASSLAGGLEPQHF.

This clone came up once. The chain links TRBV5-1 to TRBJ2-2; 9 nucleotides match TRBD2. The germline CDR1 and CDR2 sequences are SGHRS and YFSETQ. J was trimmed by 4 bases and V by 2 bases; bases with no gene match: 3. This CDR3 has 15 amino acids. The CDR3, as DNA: TGCGCCAGCAGCTTAACTAGCGGGTCCACCGGGGAGCTGTTTTTT. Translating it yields CASSLTSGSTGELFF.

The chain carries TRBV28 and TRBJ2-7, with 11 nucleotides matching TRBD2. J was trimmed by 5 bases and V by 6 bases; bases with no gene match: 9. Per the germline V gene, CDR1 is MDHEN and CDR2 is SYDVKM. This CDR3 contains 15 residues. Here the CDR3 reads CASSAPTSGVDEQYF. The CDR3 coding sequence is TGTGCCAGCAGCGCTCCGACTAGCGGGGTCGACGAGCAGTACTTC.

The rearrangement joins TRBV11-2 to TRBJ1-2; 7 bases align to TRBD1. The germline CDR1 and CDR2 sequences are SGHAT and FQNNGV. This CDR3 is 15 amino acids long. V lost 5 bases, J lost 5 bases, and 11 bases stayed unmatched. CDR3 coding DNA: TGTGCCAGCAGCGGGGTTACAGGGGTGGAGTATGGCTACACCTTC. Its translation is CASSGVTGVEYGYTF.

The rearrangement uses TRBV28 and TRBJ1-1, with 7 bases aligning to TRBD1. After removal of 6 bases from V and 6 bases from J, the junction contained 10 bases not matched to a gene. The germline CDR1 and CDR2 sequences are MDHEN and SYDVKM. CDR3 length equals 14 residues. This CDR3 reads CASRLMTGISEAFF. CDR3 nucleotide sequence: TGTGCCAGCAGACTCATGACAGGGATCTCTGAAGCTTTCTTT.

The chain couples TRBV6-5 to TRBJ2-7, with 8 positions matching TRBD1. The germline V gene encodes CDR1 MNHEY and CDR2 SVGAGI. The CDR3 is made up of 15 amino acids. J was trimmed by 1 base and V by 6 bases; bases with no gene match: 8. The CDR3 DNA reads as TGTGCCAGCAGAGAGAGGACAGGGTTGTCCTACGAGCAGTACTTC. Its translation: CASRERTGLSYEQYF.

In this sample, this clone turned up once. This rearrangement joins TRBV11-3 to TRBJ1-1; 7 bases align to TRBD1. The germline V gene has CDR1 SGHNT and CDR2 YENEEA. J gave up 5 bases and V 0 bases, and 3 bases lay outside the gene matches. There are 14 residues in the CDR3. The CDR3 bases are TGTGCCAGCAGCTTAGATTCAGGGGGAACTGAAGCTTTCTTT. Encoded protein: CASSLDSGGTEAFF.

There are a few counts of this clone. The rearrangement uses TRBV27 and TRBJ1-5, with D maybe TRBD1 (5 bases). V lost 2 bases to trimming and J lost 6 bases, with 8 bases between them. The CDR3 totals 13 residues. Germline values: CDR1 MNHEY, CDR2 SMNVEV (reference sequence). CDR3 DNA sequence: TGTGCCAGCAGTTTACAGGGTGGTCAGCCCCAGCATTTT. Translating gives CASSLQGGQPQHF.